The present TCR beta chain was sequenced within a study of blood T cell repertoires in COVID-19. Trimming pared 4 bases from V and 11 bases from J, leaving 11 bases between. Germline CDR1 is SGHNT and CDR2 is YENEEA. This CDR3 has 11 residues. Repertoires were generated with immunoSEQ multiplex PCR, while TCRdb's copy carries only in-frame clones and drops some. The table lists about 97,000 clones, over 85% of them singletons, with 1.9% in the top ten. Sequenced: peripheral blood. The sequence came from a woman aged 45-65 years with COVID-19, enrolled during active disease. The chain links TRBV11-3 to TRBJ1-1, with a possible D match to TRBD1 (5 bases). The CDR3 coding sequence is TGTGCCAGCAGCTCCAGGGCCTCCGCTTTCTTT. This gives the protein CASSSRASAFF.